This record looks at one T cell receptor beta chain sequence and its context. This clone's antigen is unknown. No much larger clone exists at a distance of one base, and base qualities are not known. TCRbeta CDR3 regions were amplified from genomic DNA using the immunoSEQ Assay, a bias-controlled multiplex PCR. In the authors' own workflow: The number of nucleated cells in each sample was estimated from the amplification of reference gene primers within the assay. To quantify the absolute abundance of each unique TCRbeta CDR3 rearrangement, sequence reads were collapsed and filtered. For each sample, productive Simpson clonality was calculated as the square root of Simpson's diversity index over productive rearrangements. Here the immuneACCESS table is served through TCRdb, limited to in-frame sequences with V and J called. Missing clones are a known gap in these copies; in checked studies unresolved V genes cover under half, and the rest lacks a known reason. V, J and clone size are taken as reported in that table, and D and trimming were inferred from the DNA itself. The sample records about 220,000 clones, more than 85% of which are singletons. 1.9% of the sample goes to the ten largest clones.

The data were taken from a study of blood T cell repertoires in COVID-19 (TCRdb year 2020). Context from the whole study: Samples from collaborators originated in the United States, Italy and Spain and spanned both the acute and convalescent phases of COVID-19. Deeply sampled blood TCRbeta repertoires from subjects exposed to, actively infected with, or recovered from COVID-19 were included in the dataset. Where HLA class I and class II types were available, the types were taken from metadata supplied by the sample provider, not from assay-based typing. Samples came from the ongoing ImmuneRACE study (first 160 participants) plus 1,254 subjects from 6 global collaborators. The prospective study material was composed of cDNA or gDNA derived from T cells, B-cell-depleted T cells, or PBMCs. The repertoires were made available in a free public database intended to serve as a resource for research on the immune response to SARS-CoV-2. Sample metadata almost always included a de-identified subject ID, COVID-19 status, age in years and sex.

Each collaborating institution followed its own protocols to collect whole blood in K2EDTA tubes. For TCRbeta analysis, collaborators shipped samples as frozen whole blood, isolated PBMCs, or DNA extracted from either of those sample types. Its CDR3 holds 21 amino acids, cysteine through phenylalanine. The entry retains the CDR3 DNA only, 63 bases that are in frame from base 1. CDR1 and CDR2 (SGDLS, YYNGEE) derive from the germline V gene. Clipping removes 1 base from V and 6 bases from J, with 24 as the unmatched junction base count. Study-wide findings and limitations: How much clinical and demographic metadata was included differed by source and by participant, and the metadata was provided uncurated.

Source material: peripheral blood. This receptor was taken from a man between 35 and 55 years old with active or convalescent COVID-19. The sequence is built from TRBV9 and TRBJ1-4; 7 nucleotides in the junction match TRBD1. The CDR3 reads as follows: CASSVNPERQGGWRYDEKLFF. DNA sequence: TGTGCCAGCAGCGTAAACCCGGAGCGACAGGGTGGGTGGAGGTACGATGAAAAACTGTTTTTT.